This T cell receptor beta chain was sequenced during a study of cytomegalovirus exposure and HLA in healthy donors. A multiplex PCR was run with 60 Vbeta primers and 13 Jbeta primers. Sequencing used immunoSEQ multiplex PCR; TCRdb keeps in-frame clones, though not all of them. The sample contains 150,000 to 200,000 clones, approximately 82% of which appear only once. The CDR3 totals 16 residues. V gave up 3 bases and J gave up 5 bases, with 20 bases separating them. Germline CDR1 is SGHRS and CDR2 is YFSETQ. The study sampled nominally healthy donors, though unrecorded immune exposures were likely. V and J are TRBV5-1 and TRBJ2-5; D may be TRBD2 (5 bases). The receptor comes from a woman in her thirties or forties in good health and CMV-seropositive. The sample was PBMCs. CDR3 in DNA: TGCGCCAGCAGCTCTGGGGTAGCGAACATAGGGGAGACCCAGTACTTC. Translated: CASSSGVANIGETQYF.